The rows below give T cell receptor beta chains drawn from one sample of a study of blood T cell repertoires in COVID-19. Profiled with immunoSEQ multiplex PCR; TCRdb holds only in-frame clones, not every one. The table records about 100,000 clones, about 88% of them present only once. Source material: peripheral blood. The receptors shown here come from a man in his thirties or forties in a cohort sampled during active COVID-19. Each CDR3 is given with its conserved first and last residue. The D gene is left open where the match is weak. Clone size is not always given. Where it is, it says once, few, many or a class for expanded clones.

TRBD2	TRBV11-2	TRBJ2-2	.	TGTGCCAGCAGCTTACAAAGTAGCGGGGGCGGCGGGGAGCTGTTTTTT	CASSLQSSGGGGELFF
TRBD1	TRBV2	TRBJ2-3	.	TGTGCCAGCAGTTTTAGAAGGCGGGGACAGGGCACAGATACGCAGTATTTT	CASSFRRRGQGTDTQYF
.	TRBV18	TRBJ1-6	few	TGTGCCAGCTCACCATCTTTCACAGGGTTAACCTATAATTCACCCCTCCACTTT	CASSPSFTGLTYNSPLHF
TRBD2	TRBV10-3	TRBJ2-1	.	TGTGCCATCAGTGGACTAGCGACTCCACGGGAGCAGTTCTTC	CAISGLATPREQFF
TRBD2	TRBV7-2	TRBJ2-7	.	TGTGCCAGCAGCTTAGTACCTAGCGGGGGGGCCGATAGTTACGAGCAGTACTTC	CASSLVPSGGADSYEQYF
.	TRBV19	TRBJ1-1	.	TGTGCCAGTAGTACCTCGTTTCTCAACACTGAAGCTTTCTTT	CASSTSFLNTEAFF
TRBD1	TRBV19	TRBJ2-5	.	TGTGCCAGTAGTATAAGGGGACAGGGAAAGACCCAGTACTTC	CASSIRGQGKTQYF
.	TRBV2	TRBJ2-5	.	TGTGCCAGCAGTGAGGCTAGCGCAGAGACCCAGTACTTC	CASSEASAETQYF
TRBD1	TRBV5-4	TRBJ2-2	.	TGTGCCAGCAGCCTGGACAGGGGGAACACCGGGGAGCTGTTTTTT	CASSLDRGNTGELFF
.	TRBV6-5	TRBJ2-7	.	TGTGCCAGCAGTCCTAGCCGTCTAGGGGAGCAGTACTTC	CASSPSRLGEQYF
.	TRBV5-1	TRBJ1-6	.	TGCGCCAGCAGCTTGGGAGGGGAGGGGTATTCACCCCTCCACTTT	CASSLGGEGYSPLHF
.	TRBV7-3	TRBJ2-1	.	TGTGCCAGCAGCTTAACGAGGGCCTCCTACAATGAGCAGTTCTTC	CASSLTRASYNEQFF
TRBD2	TRBV2	TRBJ2-1	.	TGTGCCAGCATGCGGGGACTAAACAATGAGCAGTTCTTC	CASMRGLNNEQFF
TRBD1	TRBV29-1	TRBJ2-3	.	TGCAGCGTTCAAGGGGATAGACGACAGGGGGCGTATACGCAGTATTTT	CSVQGDRRQGAYTQYF
.	TRBV2	TRBJ1-5	.	TGTGCCAGCAGTGAAGGGGGCGGGAGCCAGCATTTT	CASSEGGGSQHF
TRBD2	TRBV5-1	TRBJ2-5	.	TGCGCCAGCAGCCCCGGACTAGCGGGGGGCCAAGAGACCCAGTACTTC	CASSPGLAGGQETQYF
.	TRBV10-3	TRBJ1-4	.	TGTGCCATCAGTGACGTCAGACAGAGTAATGAAAAACTGTTTTTT	CAISDVRQSNEKLFF
.	TRBV10-3	TRBJ2-3	once	TGTGCCATCAGCTTTCTAGGCACAGATACGCAGTATTTT	CAISFLGTDTQYF
.	TRBV6-1	TRBJ2-5	.	TGTGCCAGCAGTGAAGCGTGGGGCAGGGGTGCAGAGACCCAGTACTTC	CASSEAWGRGAETQYF
.	TRBV3-1/TRBV3-2	TRBJ1-5	once	TGTGCCAGCAGCCAAGGGACAGGCAATCAGCCCCAGCATTTT	CASSQGTGNQPQHF
.	TRBV5-1	TRBJ2-3	.	TGCGCCAGCAGCTCGACAGGACCCTACACAGATACGCAGTATTTT	CASSSTGPYTDTQYF
.	TRBV24-1	TRBJ2-3	.	TGTGCCACCAGTGACCTCAGAGACTCTAGCACAGATACGCAGTATTTT	CATSDLRDSSTDTQYF
.	TRBV7-2	TRBJ2-7	.	TGTGCCAGCAGCTTAGCCCTTGGTCTGACAGAGCAGTACTTC	CASSLALGLTEQYF
TRBD1	TRBV3-1/TRBV3-2	TRBJ1-3	.	TGTGCCAGCAGCGCAGGGGGTCCCATTTACGCACGAAACACCATATATTTT	CASSAGGPIYARNTIYF
.	TRBV11-2	TRBJ2-5	.	TGTGCCAGCAGCGTGGGACACCGAAAAGAGACCCAGTACTTC	CASSVGHRKETQYF
.	TRBV7-2	TRBJ1-2	once	TGTGCCAGCAGCTTAGTGGGGGCTAGGGGCTACACCTTC	CASSLVGARGYTF
.	TRBV2	TRBJ2-2	.	TGTGCCAGCAGTGTCAGACAGGACACCGGGGAGCTGTTTTTT	CASSVRQDTGELFF
.	TRBV7-2	TRBJ2-2	.	TGTGCCAGCAGCTTAGCTTACGGTCTTAGACTCTACACCGGGGAGCTGTTTTTT	CASSLAYGLRLYTGELFF
.	TRBV5-1	TRBJ2-3	.	TGCGCCAGCAGCGTCATCGGGGAAAACACAGATACGCAGTATTTT	CASSVIGENTDTQYF
TRBD2	TRBV6-6	TRBJ2-1	.	TGTGCCAGCAGTCCTAGCGGGGGGACCTACAATGAGCAGTTCTTC	CASSPSGGTYNEQFF